This T cell receptor (beta chain) was observed in a study of OX40 agonist ivuxolimab in advanced cancers. Looking at the study overall: Partial responses occurred in Three dose-escalation patients, one with hepatocellular carcinoma and two with cutaneous melanoma.

Worth noting for this clone: The antigen is not known.

Profiling relied on immunoSEQ multiplex PCR, and the TCRdb table lists in-frame clones only, not all of them. The table includes tens of thousands of clones, over 70% detected once. The CDR3 runs 15 residues. Deletions cut 4 bases from V and 1 base from J, with 13 bases between. The germline V gene has CDR1 MDHEN and CDR2 SYDVKM. Study findings and constraints: Normalized T-cell clonal expansion was also low in a subset of nonresponders. Both blood CD4+ and CD8+ T cells showed clonal growth by week 6 at 0.1 to 3.0 mg/kg.

The gene calls are TRBV28 and TRBJ1-1, with TRBD1 as a possible D gene (6 bases). The material was CD4+ or CD8+ T cells sorted from blood, obtained in a trial of the OX40 agonist ivuxolimab. This TCR derives from an adult with an advanced solid tumor such as melanoma, head and neck, liver or kidney cancer. The CDR3 loop is CASSSTGTRNTEAFF. The CDR3 bases are TGTGCCAGCAGTTCTACCGGGACAAGGAACACTGAAGCTTTCTTT.